The sequence of this T cell receptor beta chain was determined in a study of T-cell memory formation after mild COVID-19 (dated by TCRdb to the early 2020s). For the wider study: Most TCR sequence clusters were specific to one of the two donors. In two donors, T-cell clones that expanded and contracted after mild COVID-19 were tracked by sequencing TCRalpha and TCRbeta repertoires over time. Two young, previously healthy adult volunteers made up the cohort, one male and one female.

PBMCs were isolated by Ficoll-Paque density gradient centrifugation. Study-level results and caveats: Some responding clones were detected in pre-infection memory, suggesting pre-existing cross-reactive memory T cells joined the SARS-CoV-2 response. The study covered only a couple of mild cases, and larger cohorts including severe cases with pre-infection samples were considered necessary. From day 15 to 85, contracting clones showed balanced CD4/CD8 phenotypes, whereas a second wave of clones that expanded from day 15 to 37 leaned towards CD4+. Contracting CD4+ clones were found mainly in CM and EM memory subsets, while CD8+ clones were enriched in EMRA. The second-wave clones that peaked on day 37 were not confirmed to be SARS-CoV-2 specific.

This clonotype was counted between two and nine times. Its antigen is not yet known. No much larger clone exists at a distance of one base, and base qualities are not known. Sequencer: Illumina NovaSeq 6000. Using 5'RACE with constant-segment primers, TCRalpha and TCRbeta cDNA libraries were constructed, with sample barcodes and unique molecular identifiers added in the process. Trizol reagent was used to extract RNA from every sample. Libraries were amplified in two PCR steps, with a second sample barcode and Illumina TruSeq adapters added in the second step. The libraries were sequenced on an Illumina NovaSeq using 2 x 150 bp paired-end reads. Under the source paper's analysis protocol: With migec v1.2.7, reads were demultiplexed and then collapsed into UMI-guided consensus sequences. Using mixcr v2.1.11, UMI consensuses were aligned to TRA and TRB V and J templates and then assembled into clonotypes. Clonotypes were classified as expanded or contracted when called significant by both edgeR and NoisET, with noise models trained on biological replicates. For edgeR calls, the thresholds were a false discovery rate-adjusted p below 0.01 and a log2 fold-change of 1. As an exploratory analysis of dynamics, PCA with hierarchical clustering was applied to max-normalized trajectories of the 1000 most abundant clonotypes. Separately sequenced CD4+ and CD8+ repertoires were used to assign a CD4 or CD8 phenotype to each responding clone. TCRdb applied fastp at Q25 and MiXCR to the public reads, then kept only in-frame beta chains. Each entry merges the rows of one CDR3 protein and shows their most common DNA and genes. The V and J calls and clone size come from TCRdb's table, not from the authors' own analysis. The sample table contains 300,000 or so distinct CDR3 sequences; only one count was recorded for about a sixth of them. The ten top clones hold roughly 25% of the sample.

Counted from cysteine to phenylalanine, this CDR3 has 15 amino acids. Only CDR3 DNA remains: 45 bases, in frame from the first base. Via the germline V gene (reference sequence), CDR1 is LNHDA and CDR2 SQIVND. Unmatched junction bases come to 7, with V trimmed by 6 bases and J by 1 base. The origin of this receptor is a man younger than 35 who had mild COVID-19 (a few samples of this study predate the infection). The sample titles of this study are shuffled in the database, so cell type and time point are left out; the donor was told from shared clones. Sequencing used PBMCs or a T cell subset sorted from them (not recorded which). This receptor chain uses TRBV19 and TRBJ1-1; 8 bases in the middle match TRBD1. For the CDR3, the sequence is CASRPRGQRNTEAFF. In nucleotides, the sequence is TGTGCCAGTAGACCCAGGGGGCAGAGGAACACTGAAGCTTTCTTT. Reference TRBV19 and TRBJ1-1 proteins supply the regions before and after the CDR3; the full variable domain is: DGGITQSPKYLFRKEGQNVTLSCEQNLNHDAMYWYRQDPGQGLRLIYYSQIVNDFQKGDIAEGYSVSREKKESFPLTVTSAQKNPTAFYLCASRPRGQRNTEAFFGQGTRLTVV.